This is a list of T cell receptor beta chains from one sample in a study of blood T cell repertoires in COVID-19. Using immunoSEQ multiplex PCR, the repertoire was profiled, and TCRdb retains in-frame clones only, with some absent. The table shows 250,000 or so clones, with about four fifths occurring only once. The specimen sequenced was peripheral blood. These receptors originate from a woman aged 40 to 50 who had recovered from COVID-19. CDR3s include the opening cysteine and the closing phenylalanine or tryptophan. The D gene is left open where the match is weak. Size values are once, few and many counts, or a class for expanded clones, and some rows have none.

>TRBJ2-7|14|TRBD1|TRBV29-1|once
TGCAGCGTTGATGGGCAGGGGGCGGATAACGAGCAGTACTTC
CSVDGQGADNEQYF
>TRBJ1-2|13|-|TRBV6-1|-
TGTGCCAGCAGGGAACAGGGAAGTAATGGCTACACCTTC
CASREQGSNGYTF
>TRBJ1-5|14|TRBD1|TRBV27|-
TGTGCCAGCAGTTCCCGGACAGGGGGGCAGCCCCAGCATTTT
CASSSRTGGQPQHF
>TRBJ1-1|15|TRBD1|TRBV7-9|few
TGTGCCAGTACCGGGACAGGGGGCGTGGGGACTGAAGCTTTCTTT
CASTGTGGVGTEAFF
>TRBJ1-2|14|-|TRBV5-8|few
TGTGCCAGCAGCTTCGGGATTGAAAACTATGGCTACACCTTC
CASSFGIENYGYTF
>TRBJ1-5|16|-|TRBV2|-
TGTGCCAGCACCGACCGCTTGACAGGTAGCAATCAGCCCCAGCATTTT
CASTDRLTGSNQPQHF
>TRBJ2-1|14|-|TRBV7-2|-
TGTGCCAGCAGCTTAGCGGGGGGATACAATGAGCAGTTCTTC
CASSLAGGYNEQFF
>TRBJ1-1|16|-|TRBV5-1|few
TGCGCCAGCAGCTTGGTGGGCGGGACCCCTGCCACTGAAGCTTTCTTT
CASSLVGGTPATEAFF
>TRBJ1-4|14|TRBD1|TRBV30|-
TGTGCCTGGGTGGGGGACAGAGGGAATGAAAAACTGTTTTTT
CAWVGDRGNEKLFF
>TRBJ1-5|14|TRBD1|TRBV2|-
TGTGCCAGCAGTTACGGGACAGCGAATCAGCCCCAGCATTTT
CASSYGTANQPQHF
>TRBJ2-7|13|-|TRBV7-2|-
TGTGCCAGCAGCTTACAGGGCGTGGAGGAGCAGTACTTC
CASSLQGVEEQYF
>TRBJ2-1|15|-|TRBV3-1/TRBV3-2|-
TGTGCCAGCAGCCCAAGGTGGTCAGGGATGGGTGAGCAGTTCTTC
CASSPRWSGMGEQFF
>TRBJ2-1|14|TRBD1|TRBV7-2|-
TGTGCCAGCAGCCAACAGACAGGGTTCGATGAGCAGTTCTTC
CASSQQTGFDEQFF
>TRBJ2-5|13|-|TRBV2|-
TGTGCCAGCAGTAAAGGGCCCGAAGAGACCCAGTACTTC
CASSKGPEETQYF
>TRBJ2-1|14|TRBD1|TRBV3-1/TRBV3-2|-
TGTGCCAGCAGCCAAGAAACAGGGGGTACTGAGCAGTTCTTC
CASSQETGGTEQFF
>TRBJ1-6|15|-|TRBV5-4|-
TGTGCCAGCAGCTCAGACAGTATCTATAATTCACCCCTCCACTTT
CASSSDSIYNSPLHF
>TRBJ1-2|13|-|TRBV6-5|few
TGTGCCAGCAGTCGTACAGGGAGAGGAGGCTACACCTTC
CASSRTGRGGYTF
>TRBJ2-3|14|-|TRBV3-1/TRBV3-2|-
TGTGCCAGCAGCCAAGGGATAGCATGGGATACGCAGTATTTT
CASSQGIAWDTQYF
>TRBJ2-3|15|-|TRBV14|-
TGTGCCAGCAGCCTCCAAACCTGGGGCGCAGATACGCAGTATTTT
CASSLQTWGADTQYF
>TRBJ2-3|16|-|TRBV6-2/TRBV6-3|-
TGTGCCAGCAGTCAACCCTTGGGGGCCCGCACAGATACGCAGTATTTT
CASSQPLGARTDTQYF
>TRBJ2-5|13|-|TRBV12-5|-
TGTGCTAGTGGTGAACAGGGAGGGGAGACCCAGTACTTC
CASGEQGGETQYF
>TRBJ1-6|15|-|TRBV19|once
TGTGCCAGTATGGTGGCCCAGGGCTATAATTCACCCCTCCACTTT
CASMVAQGYNSPLHF
>TRBJ2-3|16|TRBD1|TRBV27|-
TGTGCCAGCAGTTTATTTCCGGGACAGGGATCAGATACGCAGTATTTT
CASSLFPGQGSDTQYF